What follows describes a single T cell receptor (beta chain). What it binds is not known. Germline loops: CDR1 MDHEN, CDR2 SYDVKM. The CDR3 sequence is 18 residues long. With 3 bases clipped from V and 8 bases from J, the junction kept 15 bases outside the gene matches. CD4+ cells of the naive, central memory, regulatory and stem cell-like memory types were sorted via CD45RO/CCR7/CD25/CD127/CD95/CD27. The data were taken from a study of beta chain features in type 1 diabetes. Study-wide points: In all four CD4+ subsets, TCRB CDR3 length was significantly, moderately reduced in type 1 diabetes. In the patient group, naive, central memory and Treg TCRB repertoires seemed more alike than in the healthy donor group. Unsettled here was the matter of whether HLA type influences TCRB rearrangement.

Reverse transcribing all isolated RNA meant expressed TCRB transcripts were sequenced. The assay was immunoSEQ multiplex PCR, and TCRdb's table has in-frame clones only and misses some. This table has 680,000 or so clones, about a sixth appearing once. The TCR originated in a man aged 18 to 29 in good health. Sequencing used naive CD4+ T cells from blood. The genes are TRBV28 and TRBJ2-1; 11 positions match TRBD2. As DNA, the CDR3 is TGTGCCAGCAGTTTGGGGCTAGCGGGGGGAACCCGAAGGCATGAGCAGTTCTTC. It translates to CASSLGLAGGTRRHEQFF.